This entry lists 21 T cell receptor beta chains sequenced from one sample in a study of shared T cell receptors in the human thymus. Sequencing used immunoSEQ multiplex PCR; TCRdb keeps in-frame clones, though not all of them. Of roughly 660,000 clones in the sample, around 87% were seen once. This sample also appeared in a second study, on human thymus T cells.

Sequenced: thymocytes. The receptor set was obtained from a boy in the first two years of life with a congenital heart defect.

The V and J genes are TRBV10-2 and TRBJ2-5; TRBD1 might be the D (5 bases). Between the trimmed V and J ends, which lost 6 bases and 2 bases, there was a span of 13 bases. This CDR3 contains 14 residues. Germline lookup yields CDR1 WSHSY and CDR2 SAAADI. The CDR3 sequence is CASSLRTIQETQYF. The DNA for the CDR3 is TGCGCCAGCAGCCTGAGGACAATTCAAGAGACCCAGTACTTC.

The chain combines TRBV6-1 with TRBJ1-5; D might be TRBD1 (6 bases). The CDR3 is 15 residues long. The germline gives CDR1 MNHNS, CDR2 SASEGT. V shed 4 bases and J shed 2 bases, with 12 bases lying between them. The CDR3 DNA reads TGTGCCAGCAGTGGAGGGGACATGGGCAATCAGCCCCAGCATTTT. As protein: CASSGGDMGNQPQHF.

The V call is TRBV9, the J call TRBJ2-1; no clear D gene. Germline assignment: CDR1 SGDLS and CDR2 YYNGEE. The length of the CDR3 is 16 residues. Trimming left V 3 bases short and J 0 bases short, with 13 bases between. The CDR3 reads CASSARSSDSYNEQFF. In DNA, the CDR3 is TGTGCCAGCAGCGCCAGGTCGTCGGACTCCTACAATGAGCAGTTCTTC.

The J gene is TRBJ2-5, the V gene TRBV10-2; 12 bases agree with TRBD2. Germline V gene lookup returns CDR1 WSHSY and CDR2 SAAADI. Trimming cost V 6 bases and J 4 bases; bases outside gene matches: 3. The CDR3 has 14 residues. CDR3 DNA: TGCGCCAGCAGGACTAGCGGGAGTCTAGAGACCCAGTACTTC. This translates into CASRTSGSLETQYF.

The CDR3 DNA reads as TGCGCCAGCAGCTTGAGGACTAGCGGGAGCAATGAGCAGTTCTTC. Encoded protein: CASSLRTSGSNEQFF. This chain connects TRBV5-1 to TRBJ2-1; 13 bases line up with TRBD2. The V segment lost 1 base and the J segment 6 bases; nucleotides outside the gene matches: 1. The CDR3 runs to 15 residues. Germline CDR1 SGHRS, CDR2 YFSETQ.

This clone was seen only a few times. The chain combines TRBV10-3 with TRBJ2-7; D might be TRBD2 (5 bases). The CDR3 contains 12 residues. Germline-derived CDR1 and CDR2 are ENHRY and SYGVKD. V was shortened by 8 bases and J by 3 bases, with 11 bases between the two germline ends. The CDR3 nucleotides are TGTGCCATCCAAGATCGGGGCTACGAGCAGTACTTC. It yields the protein CAIQDRGYEQYF.

The CDR3 protein is CSVDLAGGRTDTQYF. The CDR3 DNA follows: TGCAGCGTTGACTTAGCGGGAGGGCGCACAGATACGCAGTATTTT. The chain has TRBV29-1 and TRBJ2-3, with 11 bases identical to TRBD2. This CDR3 comprises 15 residues. The V segment lost 3 bases and the J segment 1 base; nucleotides outside the gene matches: 3. Germline loops: CDR1 SQVTM, CDR2 ANQGSEA.

CDR3 nucleotide sequence: TGCGCCAGCAGCTTGGGAGTCATGAGCTACGAGCAGTACTTC. Its translation: CASSLGVMSYEQYF. The gene calls are TRBV5-1 and TRBJ2-7; D unclear. The V gene lost 0 bases and the J gene lost 3 bases, with 10 bases spanning the gap. The germline V gene has CDR1 SGHRS and CDR2 YFSETQ. The CDR3 extends over 14 amino acids.

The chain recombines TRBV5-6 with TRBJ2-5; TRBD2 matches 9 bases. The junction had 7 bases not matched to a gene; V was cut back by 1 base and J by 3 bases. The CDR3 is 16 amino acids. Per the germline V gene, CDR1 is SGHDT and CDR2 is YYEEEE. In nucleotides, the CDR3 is TGTGCCAGCAGCTTGTTCCGTCTAGCGGGAAAAGAGACCCAGTACTTC. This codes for CASSLFRLAGKETQYF.

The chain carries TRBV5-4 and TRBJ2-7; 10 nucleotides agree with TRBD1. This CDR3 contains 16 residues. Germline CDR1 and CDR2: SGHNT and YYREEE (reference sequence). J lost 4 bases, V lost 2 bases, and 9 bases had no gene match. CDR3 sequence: CASSLEGQGKRYEQYF. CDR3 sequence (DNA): TGTGCCAGCAGCTTAGAGGGACAGGGGAAGCGGTACGAGCAGTACTTC.

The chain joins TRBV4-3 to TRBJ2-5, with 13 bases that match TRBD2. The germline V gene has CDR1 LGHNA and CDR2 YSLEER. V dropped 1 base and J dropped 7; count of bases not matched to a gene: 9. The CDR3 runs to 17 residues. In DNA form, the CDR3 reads TGCGCCAGCAGCCAAGGGCTCACTAGGACTAGCGGGGGGACCCAGTACTTC. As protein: CASSQGLTRTSGGTQYF.

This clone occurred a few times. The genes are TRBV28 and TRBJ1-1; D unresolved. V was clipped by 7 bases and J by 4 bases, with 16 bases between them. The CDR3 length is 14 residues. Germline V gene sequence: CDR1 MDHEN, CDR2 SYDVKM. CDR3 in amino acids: CASTARGQSTEAFF. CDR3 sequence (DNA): TGTGCCAGCACCGCAAGAGGGCAGAGCACTGAAGCTTTCTTT.

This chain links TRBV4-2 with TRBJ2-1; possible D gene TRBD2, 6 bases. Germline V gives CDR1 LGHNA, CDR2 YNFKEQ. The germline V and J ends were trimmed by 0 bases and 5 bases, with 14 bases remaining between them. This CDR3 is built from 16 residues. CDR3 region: CASSQDTGLPNNEQFF. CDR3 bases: TGTGCCAGCAGCCAAGACACGGGACTCCCCAACAATGAGCAGTTCTTC.

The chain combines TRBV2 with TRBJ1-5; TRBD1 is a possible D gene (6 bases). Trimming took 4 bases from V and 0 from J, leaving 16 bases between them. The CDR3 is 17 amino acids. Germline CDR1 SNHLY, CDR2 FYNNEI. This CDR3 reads CASSGDRCTYSNQPQHF. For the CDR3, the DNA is TGTGCCAGCAGTGGTGACAGGTGTACATATAGCAATCAGCCCCAGCATTTT.

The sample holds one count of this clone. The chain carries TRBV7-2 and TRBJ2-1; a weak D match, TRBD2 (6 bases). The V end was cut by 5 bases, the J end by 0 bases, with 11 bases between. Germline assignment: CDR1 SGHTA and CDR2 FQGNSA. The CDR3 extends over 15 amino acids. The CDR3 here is CASSPRESSYNEQFF. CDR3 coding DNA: TGTGCCAGCAGCCCCCGGGAGAGCTCCTACAATGAGCAGTTCTTC.

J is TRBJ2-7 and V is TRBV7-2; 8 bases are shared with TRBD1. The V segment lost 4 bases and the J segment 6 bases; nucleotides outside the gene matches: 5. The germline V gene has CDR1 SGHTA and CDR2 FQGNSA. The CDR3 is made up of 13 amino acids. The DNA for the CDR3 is TGTGCCAGCAGCTCCAGGGGGCTTACCGAGCAGTACTTC. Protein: CASSSRGLTEQYF.

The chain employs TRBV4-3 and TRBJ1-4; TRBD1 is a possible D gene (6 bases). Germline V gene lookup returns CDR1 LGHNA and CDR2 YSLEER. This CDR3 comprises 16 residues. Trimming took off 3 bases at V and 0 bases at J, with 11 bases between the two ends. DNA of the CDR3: TGCGCCAGCAGCCAGGGGACACGGGCAACTAATGAAAAACTGTTTTTT. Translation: CASSQGTRATNEKLFF.

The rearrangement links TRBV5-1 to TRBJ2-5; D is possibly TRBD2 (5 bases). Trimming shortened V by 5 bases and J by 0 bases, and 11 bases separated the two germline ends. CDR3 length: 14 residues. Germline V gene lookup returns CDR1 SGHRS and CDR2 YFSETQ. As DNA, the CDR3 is TGCGCCAGCAGGGGTACGGACTACCAAGAGACCCAGTACTTC. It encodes CASRGTDYQETQYF.

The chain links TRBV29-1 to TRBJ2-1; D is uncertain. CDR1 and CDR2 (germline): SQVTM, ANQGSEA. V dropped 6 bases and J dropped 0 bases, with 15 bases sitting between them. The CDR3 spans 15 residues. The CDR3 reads CSVAPSHSSYNEQFF. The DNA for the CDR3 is TGCAGCGTCGCCCCTTCCCACAGCTCCTACAATGAGCAGTTCTTC.

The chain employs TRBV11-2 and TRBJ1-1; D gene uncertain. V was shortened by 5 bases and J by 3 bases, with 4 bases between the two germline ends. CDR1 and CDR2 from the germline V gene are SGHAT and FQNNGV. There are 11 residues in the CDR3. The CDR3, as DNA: TGTGCCAGCAGCGTCGACACTGAAGCTTTCTTT. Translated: CASSVDTEAFF.

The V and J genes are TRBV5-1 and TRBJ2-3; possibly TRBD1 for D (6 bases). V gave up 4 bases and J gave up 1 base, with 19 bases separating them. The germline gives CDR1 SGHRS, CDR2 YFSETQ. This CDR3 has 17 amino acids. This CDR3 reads CASSTHPTGSRTDTQYF. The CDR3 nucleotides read TGCGCCAGCAGCACTCACCCTACAGGGTCCCGCACAGATACGCAGTATTTT.